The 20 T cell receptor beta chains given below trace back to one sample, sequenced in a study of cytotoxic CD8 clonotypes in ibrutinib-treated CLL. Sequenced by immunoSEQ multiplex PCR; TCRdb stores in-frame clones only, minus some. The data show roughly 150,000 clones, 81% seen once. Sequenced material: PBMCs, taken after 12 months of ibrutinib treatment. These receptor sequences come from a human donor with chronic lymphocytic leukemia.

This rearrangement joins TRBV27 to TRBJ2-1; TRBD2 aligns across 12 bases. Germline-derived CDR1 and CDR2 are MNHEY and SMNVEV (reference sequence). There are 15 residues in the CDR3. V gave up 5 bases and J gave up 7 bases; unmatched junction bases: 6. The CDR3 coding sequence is TGTGCCAGCAGTCCAGCTAGCGGGGGGGCAAATGAGCAGTTCTTC. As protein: CASSPASGGANEQFF.

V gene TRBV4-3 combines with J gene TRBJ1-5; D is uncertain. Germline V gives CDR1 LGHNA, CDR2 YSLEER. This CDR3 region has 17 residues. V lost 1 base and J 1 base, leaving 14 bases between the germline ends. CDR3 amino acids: CASSQVYSRWSNQPQHF. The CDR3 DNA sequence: TGCGCCAGCAGCCAAGTGTACTCAAGGTGGAGCAATCAGCCCCAGCATTTT.

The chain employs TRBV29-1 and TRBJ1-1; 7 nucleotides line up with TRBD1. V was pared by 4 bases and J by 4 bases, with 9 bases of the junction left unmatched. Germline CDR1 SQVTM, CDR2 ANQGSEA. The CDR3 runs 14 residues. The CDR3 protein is CSVVGPTGFTEAFF. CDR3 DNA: TGCAGCGTTGTGGGACCGACAGGGTTCACTGAAGCTTTCTTT.

Written as DNA, the CDR3 is TGTGCCATCAGTGAGAGTGACAGCTACGAGCAGTACTTC. This sequence encodes CAISESDSYEQYF. The chain links TRBV10-3 to TRBJ2-7; D perhaps matches TRBD1 (5 bases). The CDR3 sequence is 13 residues long. CDR1 is ENHRY, CDR2 SYGVKD, per germline. V was trimmed by 2 bases and J by 3 bases, leaving 8 bases between them.

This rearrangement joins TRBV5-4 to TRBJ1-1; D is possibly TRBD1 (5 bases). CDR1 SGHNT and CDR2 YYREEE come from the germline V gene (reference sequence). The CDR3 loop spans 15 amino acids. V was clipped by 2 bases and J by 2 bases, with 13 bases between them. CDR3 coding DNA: TGTGCCAGCAGCTTTTCGGGGGTTTCAAACACTGAAGCTTTCTTT. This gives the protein CASSFSGVSNTEAFF.

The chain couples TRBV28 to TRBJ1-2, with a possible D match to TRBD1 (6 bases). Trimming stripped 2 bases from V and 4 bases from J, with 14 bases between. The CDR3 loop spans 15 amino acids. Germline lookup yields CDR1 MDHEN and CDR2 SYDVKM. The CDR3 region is CASSLRGASFYGYTF. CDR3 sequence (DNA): TGTGCCAGCAGTTTACGGGGGGCCAGTTTCTATGGCTACACCTTC.

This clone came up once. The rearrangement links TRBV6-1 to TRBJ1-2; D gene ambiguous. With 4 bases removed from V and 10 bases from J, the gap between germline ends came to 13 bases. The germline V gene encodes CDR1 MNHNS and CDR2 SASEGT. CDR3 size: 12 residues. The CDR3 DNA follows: TGTGCCAGCAGTGCCGGTCAGATTGTCTACACCTTC. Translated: CASSAGQIVYTF.

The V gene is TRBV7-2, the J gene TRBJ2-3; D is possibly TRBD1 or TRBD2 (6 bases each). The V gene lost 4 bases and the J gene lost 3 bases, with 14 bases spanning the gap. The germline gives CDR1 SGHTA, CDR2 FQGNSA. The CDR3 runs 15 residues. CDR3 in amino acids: CASSWGAKRTDTQYF. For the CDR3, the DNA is TGTGCCAGCAGCTGGGGGGCCAAAAGGACAGATACGCAGTATTTT.

CDR3 coding DNA: TGTGCCAGCAGTTTAAGTTACGTCCGCACCAGCGCCGGGGAGCTGTTTTTT. Translated: CASSLSYVRTSAGELFF. V gene TRBV27 combines with J gene TRBJ2-2; D is undetermined. V was pared by 2 bases and J by 6 bases, with 19 bases between. Germline values: CDR1 MNHEY, CDR2 SMNVEV (reference sequence). CDR3 size: 17 residues.

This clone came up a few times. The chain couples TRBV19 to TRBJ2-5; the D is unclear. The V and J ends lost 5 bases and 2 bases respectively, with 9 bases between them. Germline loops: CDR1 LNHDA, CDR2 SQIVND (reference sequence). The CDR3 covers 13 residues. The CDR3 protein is CASSSPLQETQYF. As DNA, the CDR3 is TGTGCCAGTAGTTCTCCCTTACAAGAGACCCAGTACTTC.

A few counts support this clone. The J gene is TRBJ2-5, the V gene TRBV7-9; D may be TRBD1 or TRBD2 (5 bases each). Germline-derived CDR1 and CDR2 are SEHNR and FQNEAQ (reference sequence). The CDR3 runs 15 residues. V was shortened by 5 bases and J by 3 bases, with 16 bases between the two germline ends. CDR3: CASSLTGTAKETQYF. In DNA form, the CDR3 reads TGTGCCAGCAGCCTCACCGGGACGGCTAAAGAGACCCAGTACTTC.

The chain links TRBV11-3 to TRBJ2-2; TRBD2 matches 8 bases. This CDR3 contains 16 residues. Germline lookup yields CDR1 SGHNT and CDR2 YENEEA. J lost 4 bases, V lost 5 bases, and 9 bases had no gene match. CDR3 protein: CASSELAAGVTGELFF. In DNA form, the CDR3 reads TGTGCCAGCAGCGAACTAGCGGCCGGGGTCACCGGGGAGCTGTTTTTT. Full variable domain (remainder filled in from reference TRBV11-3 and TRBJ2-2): EAGVVQSPRYKIIEKKQPVAFWCNPISGHNTLYWYLQNLGQGPELLIRYENEEAVDDSQLPKDRFSAERLKGVDSTLKIQPAELGDSAVYLCASSELAAGVTGELFFGEGSRLTVL.

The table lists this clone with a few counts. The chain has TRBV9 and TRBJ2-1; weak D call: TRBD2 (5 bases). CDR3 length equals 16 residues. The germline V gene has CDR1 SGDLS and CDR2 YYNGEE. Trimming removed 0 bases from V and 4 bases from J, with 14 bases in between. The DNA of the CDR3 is TGTGCCAGCAGCGTAGGTGGGGTAAGGACTTACAATGAGCAGTTCTTC. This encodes CASSVGGVRTYNEQFF. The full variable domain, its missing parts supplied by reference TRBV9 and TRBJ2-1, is DSGVTQTPKHLITATGQRVTLRCSPRSGDLSVYWYQQSLDQGLQFLIQYYNGEERAKGNILERFSAQQFPDLHSELNLSSLELGDSALYFCASSVGGVRTYNEQFFGPGTRLTVL.

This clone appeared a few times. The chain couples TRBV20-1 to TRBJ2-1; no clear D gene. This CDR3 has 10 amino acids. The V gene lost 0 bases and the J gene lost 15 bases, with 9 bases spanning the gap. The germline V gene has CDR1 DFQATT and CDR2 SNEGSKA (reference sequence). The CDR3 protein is CSARESSRFF. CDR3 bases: TGCAGTGCTAGAGAGTCATCGCGGTTCTTC.

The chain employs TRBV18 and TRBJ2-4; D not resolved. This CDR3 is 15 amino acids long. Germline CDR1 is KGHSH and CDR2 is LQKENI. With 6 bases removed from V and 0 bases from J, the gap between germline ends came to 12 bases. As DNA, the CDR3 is TGTGCCAGCTCCCCCCCGGGCCTAGCCAAAAACATTCAGTACTTC. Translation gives CASSPPGLAKNIQYF. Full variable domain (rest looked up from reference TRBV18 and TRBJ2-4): NAGVMQNPRHLVRRRGQEARLRCSPMKGHSHVYWYRQLPEEGLKFMVYLQKENIIDESGMPKERFSAEFPKEGPSILRIQQVVRGDSAAYFCASSPPGLAKNIQYFGAGTRLSVL.

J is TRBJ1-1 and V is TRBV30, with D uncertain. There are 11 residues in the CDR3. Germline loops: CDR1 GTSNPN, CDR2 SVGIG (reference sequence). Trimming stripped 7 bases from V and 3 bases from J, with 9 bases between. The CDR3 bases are TGTGCCTTCGGGAGTCACACTGAAGCTTTCTTT. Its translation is CAFGSHTEAFF.

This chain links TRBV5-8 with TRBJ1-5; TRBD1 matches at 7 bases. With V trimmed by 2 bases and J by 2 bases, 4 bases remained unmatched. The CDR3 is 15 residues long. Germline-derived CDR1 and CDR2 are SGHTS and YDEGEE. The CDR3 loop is CASSLQGTGNQPQHF. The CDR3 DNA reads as TGTGCCAGCAGCTTACAGGGGACGGGCAATCAGCCCCAGCATTTT. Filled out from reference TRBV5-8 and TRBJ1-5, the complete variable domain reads EAGVTQSPTHLIKTRGQQATLRCSPISGHTSVYWYQQALGLGLQFLLWYDEGEERNRGNFPPRFSGRQFPNYSSELNVNALELEDSALYLCASSLQGTGNQPQHFGDGTRLSIL.

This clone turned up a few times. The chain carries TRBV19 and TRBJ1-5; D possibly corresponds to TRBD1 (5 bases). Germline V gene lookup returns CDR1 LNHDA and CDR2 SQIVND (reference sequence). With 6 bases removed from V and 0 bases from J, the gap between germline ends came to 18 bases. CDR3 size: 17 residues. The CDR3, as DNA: TGTGCCAGTAGGATACGGATCGACAGTTATAGCAATCAGCCCCAGCATTTT. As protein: CASRIRIDSYSNQPQHF. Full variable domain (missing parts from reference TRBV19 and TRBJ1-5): DGGITQSPKYLFRKEGQNVTLSCEQNLNHDAMYWYRQDPGQGLRLIYYSQIVNDFQKGDIAEGYSVSREKKESFPLTVTSAQKNPTAFYLCASRIRIDSYSNQPQHFGDGTRLSIL.

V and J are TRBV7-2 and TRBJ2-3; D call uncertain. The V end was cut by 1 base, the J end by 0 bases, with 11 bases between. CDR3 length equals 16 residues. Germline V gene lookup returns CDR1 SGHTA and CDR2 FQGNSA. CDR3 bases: TGTGCCAGCAGCTTAGACTCTGCTGGGAGCACAGATACGCAGTATTTT. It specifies CASSLDSAGSTDTQYF. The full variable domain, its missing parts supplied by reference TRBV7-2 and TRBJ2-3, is GAGVSQSPSNKVTEKGKDVELRCDPISGHTALYWYRQSLGQGLEFLIYFQGNSAPDKSGLPSDRFSAERTGGSVSTLTIQRTQQEDSAVYLCASSLDSAGSTDTQYFGPGTRLTVL.

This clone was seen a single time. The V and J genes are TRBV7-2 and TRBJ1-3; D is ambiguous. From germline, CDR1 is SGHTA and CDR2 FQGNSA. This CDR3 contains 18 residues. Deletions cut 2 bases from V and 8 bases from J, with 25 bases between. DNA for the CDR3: TGTGCCAGCAGCTTAAATATCCAAGGAGGAACGAAAAGGGACACCATATATTTT. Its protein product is CASSLNIQGGTKRDTIYF.